Listed below are T cell receptor beta chains from one sample, sequenced in a study of lymphopenia after photon versus proton radiotherapy. Data came from immunoSEQ multiplex PCR; TCRdb stores just in-frame clones and leaves some out. The data contain almost 25,000 clones, about 82% of them singletons. The sample consisted of peripheral blood, taken from a patient treated with proton-based radiotherapy. The receptors were sampled from an older woman with pancreatic cancer. CDR3s include the opening cysteine and the closing phenylalanine or tryptophan. The D gene is left open where the match is weak. Clone size is given for some rows only: seen once, a few or many times, or a class if the clone is expanded.

j_call: TRBJ1-6; d_call: -; clone_size: -; v_call: TRBV27; cdr3_nt: TGTGCCAGCAGTCTTATTATTCCGGCCTATAATTCACCCCTCCACTTT; cdr3_aa: CASSLIIPAYNSPLHF
j_call: TRBJ2-7; d_call: -; clone_size: few; v_call: TRBV4-1; cdr3_nt: TGCGCCAGCAGCGTTCAGGCGGGGCACTACGAGCAGTACTTC; cdr3_aa: CASSVQAGHYEQYF
j_call: TRBJ2-4; d_call: -; clone_size: -; v_call: TRBV19; cdr3_nt: TGTGCCAGTAGTAACGGACAGTCGTACATTCAGTACTTC; cdr3_aa: CASSNGQSYIQYF
j_call: TRBJ2-5; d_call: TRBD1; clone_size: -; v_call: TRBV27; cdr3_nt: TGTGCCAGCAGTTCGGACAGGTACCAAGAGACCCAGTACTTC; cdr3_aa: CASSSDRYQETQYF
j_call: TRBJ1-1; d_call: -; clone_size: -; v_call: TRBV18; cdr3_nt: TGTGCCAGCTCCCCTGAGGGAGGCGACACTGAAGCTTTCTTT; cdr3_aa: CASSPEGGDTEAFF
j_call: TRBJ2-3; d_call: TRBD2; clone_size: -; v_call: TRBV7-8; cdr3_nt: TGTGCCAGCAGCTTAGTTAGCGGGAGGATTTCAGATACGCAGTATTTT; cdr3_aa: CASSLVSGRISDTQYF
j_call: TRBJ2-3; d_call: TRBD2; clone_size: once; v_call: TRBV5-1; cdr3_nt: TGCGCCAGCAGCTTGGAAACTAGCGAAAATACGCAGTATTTT; cdr3_aa: CASSLETSENTQYF
j_call: TRBJ2-1; d_call: TRBD1; clone_size: once; v_call: TRBV11-2; cdr3_nt: TGTGCCAGCAGCCCCCACCCGGGACAGGGGTCTAACAATGAGCAGTTCTTC; cdr3_aa: CASSPHPGQGSNNEQFF
j_call: TRBJ2-7; d_call: TRBD1; clone_size: -; v_call: TRBV9; cdr3_nt: TGTGCCAGCAGCCCTCAATTGACAGGGGCCCCCTACGAGCAGTACTTC; cdr3_aa: CASSPQLTGAPYEQYF
j_call: TRBJ1-5; d_call: -; clone_size: few; v_call: TRBV6-5; cdr3_nt: TGTGCCAGCAGCACCCGGGATAGCAATCAGCCCCAGCATTTT; cdr3_aa: CASSTRDSNQPQHF
j_call: TRBJ2-1; d_call: -; clone_size: few; v_call: TRBV19; cdr3_nt: TGTGCCAGTAGTAAGGGTCACAGGGGGCTACTAGCGGGCAACCGGGGCTCCTCCTACAATGAGCAGTTCTTC; cdr3_aa: CASSKGHRGLLAGNRGSSYNEQFF
j_call: TRBJ2-3; d_call: -; clone_size: few; v_call: TRBV7-2; cdr3_nt: TGTGCCAGCAGCTGGGCAGGGAAGGGGACAGATACGCAGTATTTT; cdr3_aa: CASSWAGKGTDTQYF
j_call: TRBJ1-2; d_call: -; clone_size: -; v_call: TRBV14; cdr3_nt: TGTGCCAGCAGCCAAGATCCGGTACCCTATGGCTACACCTTC; cdr3_aa: CASSQDPVPYGYTF
j_call: TRBJ2-5; d_call: -; clone_size: -; v_call: TRBV5-1; cdr3_nt: TGCGCCAGCAGCCACCCGGGGTCCGGGGAGACCCAGTACTTC; cdr3_aa: CASSHPGSGETQYF
j_call: TRBJ1-3; d_call: -; clone_size: -; v_call: TRBV6-1; cdr3_nt: TGTGCCAGCACCCCGGACTTCTCTGGAAACACCATATATTTT; cdr3_aa: CASTPDFSGNTIYF
j_call: TRBJ2-3; d_call: -; clone_size: -; v_call: TRBV7-9; cdr3_nt: TGTGCCAGCACCAGTACTAGAATCGCTGCAGATACGCAGTATTTT; cdr3_aa: CASTSTRIAADTQYF
j_call: TRBJ2-6; d_call: -; clone_size: -; v_call: TRBV6-1; cdr3_nt: TGTGCCAGCAGTGAATCCGGTCGACGTTCGGCTGGGGCCAACGTCCTGACTTTC; cdr3_aa: CASSESGRRSAGANVLTF
j_call: TRBJ2-2; d_call: TRBD1; clone_size: -; v_call: TRBV19; cdr3_nt: TGTGCCAGTAGTGGGGGACAGGGGATTGGTAACACCGGGGAGCTGTTTTTT; cdr3_aa: CASSGGQGIGNTGELFF
j_call: TRBJ2-3; d_call: -; clone_size: -; v_call: TRBV5-1; cdr3_nt: TGCGCCAGCAGCTTTGGATCTAGCGACTACACAGATACGCAGTATTTT; cdr3_aa: CASSFGSSDYTDTQYF
j_call: TRBJ2-7; d_call: TRBD2; clone_size: -; v_call: TRBV4-1; cdr3_nt: TGCGCCAGCAGCCAAGTGGGGACTAGCGGGAGTCCCTACGAGCAGTACTTC; cdr3_aa: CASSQVGTSGSPYEQYF
j_call: TRBJ2-5; d_call: -; clone_size: few; v_call: TRBV7-9; cdr3_nt: TGTGCCTGGGACTGGGGGTTGGAGACCCAGTACTTC; cdr3_aa: CAWDWGLETQYF
j_call: TRBJ1-5; d_call: -; clone_size: -; v_call: TRBV6-6; cdr3_nt: TGTGCCAGCAGGGAGAACGTGCGGCAGCCCCAGCATTTT; cdr3_aa: CASRENVRQPQHF
j_call: TRBJ1-5; d_call: TRBD1; clone_size: -; v_call: TRBV28; cdr3_nt: TGTGCCAGCAGTTTAAGGGGACAGGTCAATCAGCCCCAGCATTTT; cdr3_aa: CASSLRGQVNQPQHF
j_call: TRBJ2-1; d_call: -; clone_size: -; v_call: TRBV6-6; cdr3_nt: TGTGCCAGCAGTTACCTCGTCGGGGACGACTGGAATGAGCAGTTCTTC; cdr3_aa: CASSYLVGDDWNEQFF
j_call: TRBJ1-2; d_call: -; clone_size: -; v_call: TRBV13; cdr3_nt: TGTGCCAGCAGCTTAGTGGGGTGGGGCAGGGAAATTGAACGTGGCTACACCTTC; cdr3_aa: CASSLVGWGREIERGYTF
j_call: TRBJ2-1; d_call: TRBD2; clone_size: -; v_call: TRBV7-2; cdr3_nt: TGTGCCAGCAGCTTTGGACTAGCGGGAGGACGGGGTGAGCAGTTCTTC; cdr3_aa: CASSFGLAGGRGEQFF
j_call: TRBJ2-7; d_call: TRBD2; clone_size: -; v_call: TRBV28; cdr3_nt: TGTGCCAGCACCGAACGGGGCGGGAGGACCGACGAGCAGTACTTC; cdr3_aa: CASTERGGRTDEQYF
j_call: TRBJ1-2; d_call: -; clone_size: -; v_call: TRBV7-9; cdr3_nt: TGTGCCAGCAGCTTTTCGACGGGTAGTGATGGCTACACCTTC; cdr3_aa: CASSFSTGSDGYTF